The 20 T cell receptor beta chains below all came from one sample that was sequenced in a study of beta chain features in type 1 diabetes. Notes on the study in general: Shortening that was moderate but significant affected the TCRB CDR3s of Type 1 diabetes patients in all four CD4+ subsets.

TCRB transcripts that were expressed got sequenced, as all of the isolated RNA had been reverse transcribed. Data came from immunoSEQ multiplex PCR; TCRdb stores just in-frame clones and leaves some out. Counted here are 500,000 to 650,000 clones, about an eighth occurring once; the ten biggest clones make up 0.09% to 0.15%. These receptors are not linked to any known antigen. Input material: naive CD4+ T cells from blood. Every receptor here comes from a man aged 30-40 years with type 1 diabetes.

The chain links TRBV30 to TRBJ1-5, with D possibly TRBD1 on 5 matching bases. This CDR3 contains 13 residues. The V gene's germline CDR1 is GTSNPN and CDR2 SVGIG (reference sequence). V was cut by 8 bases and J by 6 bases, with 17 bases left in between. The CDR3 DNA follows: TGTGCCATAGCGGCCTCGGGGGGTCAGCCCCAGCATTTT. This gives the protein CAIAASGGQPQHF.

This clone was recorded a few times. J is TRBJ1-3 and V is TRBV10-3; 8 bases agree with TRBD1. The V gene end was trimmed by 6 bases and the J gene end by 2 bases; junction bases not matched to a gene: 3. CDR3 length equals 14 residues. Germline assignment: CDR1 ENHRY and CDR2 SYGVKD. CDR3 sequence (DNA): TGTGCCATCAGGGGACAGGCTCCTGGAAACACCATATATTTT. Its translation: CAIRGQAPGNTIYF.

The chain is built from TRBV6-5 and TRBJ2-7, with D possibly being TRBD2 (6 bases). The CDR3 is 15 amino acids. Trimming cost V 1 base and J 3 bases, with 13 bases left between them. Germline CDR1 is MNHEY and CDR2 is SVGAGI. CDR3 residues: CASSYYGTLSYEQYF. The CDR3 bases are TGTGCCAGCAGTTACTACGGGACTTTGAGCTACGAGCAGTACTTC.

This clone turned up a few times. The chain has TRBV19 and TRBJ2-1; 8 bases are a match to TRBD1. Trimming removed 5 bases from V and 0 bases from J; junction bases left unmatched: 6. In germline, CDR1 is LNHDA, CDR2 SQIVND (reference sequence). This CDR3 has 16 residues. The DNA of the CDR3 is TGTGCCAGTAGTGGGACAGGCCAGAGCTCCTACAATGAGCAGTTCTTC. Translation: CASSGTGQSSYNEQFF.

This clone was seen only a few times. The V gene is TRBV30, the J gene TRBJ2-7; 7 nucleotides align to TRBD1. The ends lost 3 bases at V and 1 base at J; junction bases unmatched: 6. The CDR3 has 14 amino acids. The germline V gene has CDR1 GTSNPN and CDR2 SVGIG (reference sequence). This chain's CDR3 is CAWRAVTGSYEQYF. DNA for the CDR3: TGTGCCTGGAGGGCTGTGACAGGGTCCTACGAGCAGTACTTC.

There are a few counts of this clone. The V and J genes are TRBV29-1 and TRBJ2-3, with a possible D match to TRBD2 (5 bases). Trimming stripped 3 bases from V and 1 base from J, with 23 bases between. The CDR3 spans 18 residues. CDR1 is SQVTM and CDR2 is ANQGSEA in the germline V gene. The DNA for the CDR3 is TGCAGCGTTGACACCAGCGGAGGTCCTTCCTATCGCACAGATACGCAGTATTTT. Its protein product is CSVDTSGGPSYRTDTQYF.

The table lists this clone with a few counts. The gene calls are TRBV28 and TRBJ2-1; 8 nucleotides line up with TRBD2. After removal of 6 bases from V and 8 bases from J, the junction contained 6 bases not matched to a gene. The CDR3 sequence is 13 residues long. CDR1 MDHEN and CDR2 SYDVKM come from the germline V gene. This CDR3 is CASRNSGTDEQFF. DNA of the CDR3: TGTGCCAGCAGAAATAGCGGGACTGATGAGCAGTTCTTC.

The chain joins TRBV4-3 to TRBJ2-2; TRBD1 or TRBD2 may be the D gene (5 bases each). Germline CDR1 and CDR2: LGHNA and YSLEER. The CDR3 covers 15 residues. Between the trimmed V and J ends, which lost 5 bases and 1 base, there was a span of 11 bases. CDR3 amino acids: CASSEGTWNTGELFF. The CDR3 bases are TGCGCCAGCAGCGAGGGGACCTGGAACACCGGGGAGCTGTTTTTT.

The rearrangement links TRBV7-3 to TRBJ2-5; D is uncertain. V was clipped by 1 base and J by 5 bases, with 8 bases between them. The CDR3 sequence is 13 residues long. CDR1 SGHTA and CDR2 FQGTGA come from the germline V gene. The CDR3 bases are TGTGCCAGCAGCTTAATTCCAAAGGAGACCCAGTACTTC. The encoded protein is CASSLIPKETQYF. The full variable domain, completed using reference TRBV7-3 and TRBJ2-5, is GAGVSQTPSNKVTEKGKYVELRCDPISGHTALYWYRQSLGQGPEFLIYFQGTGAADDSGLPNDRFFAVRPEGSVSTLKIQRTERGDSAVYLCASSLIPKETQYFGPGTRLLVL.

The V and J genes are TRBV4-2 and TRBJ1-4; D not resolved. This CDR3 contains 15 residues. Germline loops: CDR1 LGHNA, CDR2 YNFKEQ. V lost 1 base to trimming and J lost 4 bases, with 10 bases between them. CDR3 sequence: CASSQGTDDNEKLFF. DNA for the CDR3: TGTGCCAGCAGCCAAGGGACGGACGATAATGAAAAACTGTTTTTT.

This clone appeared a few times. This chain connects TRBV14 to TRBJ1-1, with 10 positions matching TRBD1. Germline V gene data show CDR1 as SGHDN and CDR2 as FVKESK. The CDR3 sequence is 18 residues long. Germline trimming cut 4 bases from V and 4 bases from J; bases unmatched to any gene: 15. CDR3 region: CASSPRWQGQGKGTEAFF. The CDR3 bases are TGTGCCAGCAGCCCCCGGTGGCAGGGACAGGGGAAGGGCACTGAAGCTTTCTTT.

DNA of the CDR3: TGTGCCAGCAGCGAACAGGGGAGCTCCTACAATGAGCAGTTCTTC. Amino acids: CASSEQGSSYNEQFF. The chain couples TRBV9 to TRBJ2-1, with 7 positions matching TRBD1. Germline V CDR1 and CDR2: SGDLS, YYNGEE. J was trimmed by 0 bases and V by 3 bases; bases with no gene match: 3. The CDR3 has 15 residues.

This clone appeared a few times. This rearrangement joins TRBV27 to TRBJ1-2, with TRBD1 as a possible D gene (6 bases). CDR3 length: 14 residues. CDR1 is MNHEY and CDR2 is SMNVEV in the germline V gene (reference sequence). V shed 6 bases and J shed 3 bases, with 14 bases lying between them. The chain's CDR3 is CASRSGASDYGYTF. DNA for the CDR3: TGTGCCAGCAGATCGGGGGCAAGTGACTATGGCTACACCTTC.

The count of this clone is one. The V call is TRBV7-9, the J call TRBJ2-1; TRBD1 aligns across 9 bases. Trimming at V came to 5 bases and at J to 5 bases, leaving 7 bases not matched to a gene. Germline V CDR1 and CDR2: SEHNR, FQNEAQ (reference sequence). The CDR3 loop spans 15 amino acids. In DNA, the CDR3 is TGTGCCAGCAGCGGAGGACAGGGGTTCCACAATGAGCAGTTCTTC. Its protein is CASSGGQGFHNEQFF.

The chain employs TRBV6-5 and TRBJ1-1; TRBD1 is a possible D gene (5 bases). V was cut by 4 bases and J by 5 bases, with 20 bases left in between. The length of the CDR3 is 16 residues. CDR1 and CDR2 (germline): MNHEY, SVGAGI. The CDR3 region is CASSLTVPPLGTEAFF. As DNA, the CDR3 is TGTGCCAGCAGTTTGACAGTCCCCCCCTTGGGTACTGAAGCTTTCTTT.

This chain connects TRBV30 to TRBJ1-3; unclear D gene. Trimming took off 4 bases at V and 2 bases at J, with 9 bases between the two ends. The germline CDR1 and CDR2 sequences are GTSNPN and SVGIG (reference sequence). The CDR3 is made up of 13 amino acids. This chain's CDR3 is CAWTPSPGNTIYF. CDR3 coding DNA: TGTGCCTGGACTCCATCACCTGGAAACACCATATATTTT.

This clone was detected only a few times. The rearrangement joins TRBV29-1 to TRBJ1-2, with D possibly being TRBD1 (6 bases). V shed 4 bases and J shed 0 bases, with 15 bases lying between them. The V gene's germline CDR1 is SQVTM and CDR2 ANQGSEA. The CDR3 is 15 residues long. CDR3 bases: TGCAGCGTTGTAACCCGGAGGGGGGCTAACTATGGCTACACCTTC. Amino acids: CSVVTRRGANYGYTF.

The rearrangement joins TRBV4-2 to TRBJ1-6; D unresolved. This CDR3 is 15 amino acids long. The V gene's germline CDR1 is LGHNA and CDR2 YNFKEQ. Trimming removed 0 bases from V and 7 bases from J, with 10 bases in between. This CDR3 reads CASSQERGWNSPLHF. In nucleotides, the CDR3 is TGTGCCAGCAGCCAAGAGAGAGGATGGAATTCACCCCTCCACTTT.

This clone was counted only a few times. Other DNA sequences within the sample encode an identical CDR3. V usage is TRBV29-1 and J usage is TRBJ2-5; TRBD1 matches 8 bases. The CDR3 sequence is 13 residues long. Germline CDR1 is SQVTM and CDR2 is ANQGSEA. V lost 3 bases and J lost 5; bases outside the gene matches: 5. The CDR3 is CSVEQGAGETQYF. CDR3 nucleotide sequence: TGCAGCGTTGAGCAGGGGGCTGGGGAGACCCAGTACTTC. Based on the CDR3 plus reference TRBV29-1 and TRBJ2-5, the full variable domain is SAVISQKPSRDICQRGTSLTIQCQVDSQVTMMFWYRQQPGQSLTLIATANQGSEATYESGFVIDKFPISRPNLTFSTLTVSNMSPEDSSIYLCSVEQGAGETQYFGPGTRLLVL.

This clone was counted only a few times. The CDR3 nucleotides are TGTGCCAGCACCTCCGTGGGGCCTCGGGGTACGCAGTATTTT. It specifies CASTSVGPRGTQYF. The rearrangement links TRBV6-5 to TRBJ2-3, with D possibly called TRBD1 or TRBD2 (5 bases each). This CDR3 has 14 residues. CDR1 and CDR2 from the germline V gene are MNHEY and SVGAGI. V was trimmed by 7 bases and J by 8 bases, leaving 19 bases between them.